The 23 T cell receptor beta chains presented below share a single source sample, sequenced in a study of T cells after yellow fever vaccination. TCRdb reprocessed the 5' RACE reads via MiXCR and lists one record per CDR3 protein. Here the sample spans 450,000 to 650,000 distinct CDR3 sequences, approximately 12% being singletons. The sequences come from PBMCs, collected on the day of the yellow fever booster vaccination. These receptors all come from a man aged 25 to 40 who received the YFV17D yellow fever vaccine.

The chain couples TRBV4-3 to TRBJ1-6; unclear D gene. Looked up from germline, CDR1 is LGHNA and CDR2 is YSLEER. This CDR3 region has 16 residues. The ends were cut back, 4 bases at V and 7 bases at J, with 17 bases in the middle. The CDR3 bases are TGCGCCAGCAGCCTGACTCATAAGGGTGGCAATTCACCCCTCCACTTT. This gives the protein CASSLTHKGGNSPLHF.

The chain uses TRBV28 and TRBJ2-7, with 8 bases lining up with TRBD1. Germline loops: CDR1 MDHEN, CDR2 SYDVKM. The CDR3 consists of 13 residues. The junction had 3 bases not matched to a gene; V was cut back by 5 bases and J by 3 bases. CDR3 residues: CASSGQGVYEQYF. In nucleotides, the CDR3 is TGTGCCAGCAGTGGACAGGGTGTCTACGAGCAGTACTTC.

This clonotype was seen a few times. The rearrangement links TRBV29-1 to TRBJ2-1; D is possibly TRBD2 (6 bases). Germline CDR1 SQVTM, CDR2 ANQGSEA. Trimming removed 5 bases from V and 3 bases from J, with 14 bases in between. This CDR3 region has 14 residues. For the CDR3, the DNA is TGCAGCGTTCAAGGTAGCGGAATCTACAATGAGCAGTTCTTC. Its translation: CSVQGSGIYNEQFF.

This clonotype was counted a few times. The J gene is TRBJ2-1, the V gene TRBV20-1, with a tentative D call TRBD1 (6 bases). Germline V CDR1 and CDR2: DFQATT, SNEGSKA (reference sequence). V was shortened by 0 bases and J by 0 bases, with 9 bases between the two germline ends. CDR3 length: 15 amino acids. CDR3 sequence: CSAREQGLSYNEQFF. The CDR3 coding sequence is TGCAGTGCTAGAGAGCAGGGGCTCTCCTACAATGAGCAGTTCTTC.

This clonotype has at least ten counts. This sequence joins TRBV12-3 or TRBV12-4 and TRBJ1-6; maybe TRBD1 (6 bases). This CDR3 has 13 amino acids. V was shortened by 3 bases and J by 14 bases, with 14 bases between the two germline ends. The CDR3 reads CASSFGGGGALHF. The CDR3 bases are TGTGCCAGCAGTTTCGGGGGAGGGGGGGCCCTCCACTTT.

The CDR3 here is CASRTAGETQYF. Written as DNA, the CDR3 is TGTGCCAGCAGAACCGCCGGGGAGACCCAGTACTTC. The rearrangement uses TRBV7-9 and TRBJ2-5, with D hard to call. The germline gives CDR1 SEHNR, CDR2 FQNEAQ (reference sequence). The CDR3 sequence is 12 residues long. Trimming left V 6 bases short and J 5 bases short, with 10 bases between.

Details on this clonotype: One end of the junction does not line up with germline, which may come from a read error. The chain links TRBV20-1 to TRBJ2-1; a weak D match, TRBD2 (6 bases). Per germline, CDR1 DFQATT and CDR2 SNEGSKA (reference sequence). The CDR3 extends over 14 amino acids. CDR3 sequence: CSAIPSAGYNKQFF. The DNA of the CDR3 is TGCAGTGCCATCCCTAGCGCCGGTTACAATAAGCAGTTCTTC.

The chain has TRBV2 and TRBJ2-1; D is unclear. V was trimmed by 7 bases and J by 2 bases, leaving 9 bases between them. The length of the CDR3 is 13 residues. CDR1 SNHLY and CDR2 FYNNEI come from the germline V gene. The CDR3 bases are TGTGCCAGCACTGGGCCTACCTACAATGAGCAGTTCTTC. Its protein is CASTGPTYNEQFF. Combining the CDR3 with reference TRBV2 and TRBJ2-1 gives the whole variable domain EPEVTQTPSHQVTQMGQEVILRCVPISNHLYFYWYRQILGQKVEFLVSFYNNEISEKSEIFDDQFSVERPDGSNFTLKIRSTKLEDSAMYFCASTGPTYNEQFFGPGTRLTVL.

This clonotype was seen ten or more times. The chain has TRBV19 and TRBJ2-1; the D gene could be TRBD1 or TRBD2 (5 bases each). Germline V lookup: CDR1 LNHDA, CDR2 SQIVND (reference sequence). CDR3 length: 14 residues. V shed 2 bases and J shed 9 bases, with 14 bases lying between them. Here the CDR3 DNA reads TGTGCCAGTAGTATAAGGGGAGCGGACGGTGAGCAGTTCTTC. Translating it yields CASSIRGADGEQFF. Supplemented by reference TRBV19 and TRBJ2-1, the full variable domain reads DGGITQSPKYLFRKEGQNVTLSCEQNLNHDAMYWYRQDPGQGLRLIYYSQIVNDFQKGDIAEGYSVSREKKESFPLTVTSAQKNPTAFYLCASSIRGADGEQFFGPGTRLTVL.

Only a few counts were recorded for this clonotype. The chain is built from TRBV12-3 or TRBV12-4 and TRBJ2-1; 8 bases line up with TRBD1. CDR3 size: 13 residues. Trimming removed 7 bases from V and 9 bases from J; junction bases left unmatched: 8. This CDR3 is CASISTTGGEQFF. The CDR3 DNA reads as TGTGCCAGCATCTCGACCACAGGGGGTGAGCAGTTCTTC.

The rearrangement joins TRBV18 to TRBJ2-7; 9 nucleotides match TRBD2. The CDR3 is 13 residues long. The germline V gene encodes CDR1 KGHSH and CDR2 LQKENI. Trimming removed 3 bases from V and 6 bases from J; junction bases left unmatched: 3. CDR3 DNA sequence: TGTGCCAGCTCACCGCCTAGCGGGACCGAGCAGTACTTC. Translating gives CASSPPSGTEQYF.

The chain joins TRBV7-2 to TRBJ1-6; maybe TRBD1 (5 bases). Germline lookup yields CDR1 SGHTA and CDR2 FQGNSA. CDR3 length equals 15 residues. V lost 4 bases to trimming and J lost 9 bases, with 16 bases between them. CDR3 amino acids: CASSSTGPRGSPLHF. CDR3 in DNA: TGTGCCAGCAGCTCGACGGGACCCCGGGGTTCACCCCTCCACTTT.

The chain uses TRBV12-3 or TRBV12-4 and TRBJ2-1; 7 nucleotides agree with TRBD2. This CDR3 is 15 amino acids long. J lost 8 bases, V lost 3 bases, and 10 bases had no gene match. CDR3 bases: TGTGCCAGCAGTTTGATTTGGCGGGAGACCGATGAGCAGTTCTTC. Translation gives CASSLIWRETDEQFF.

Here the CDR3 DNA reads TGTGCCAGCAGTCAAGAGGCTAGTATTCTTGAGCAGTTCTTC. It codes for CASSQEASILEQFF. This chain uses TRBV28 with TRBJ2-1, with D unresolved. V dropped 5 bases and J dropped 9 bases, with 17 bases sitting between them. This CDR3 contains 14 residues. The germline gives CDR1 MDHEN, CDR2 SYDVKM.

The chain has TRBV12-3 or TRBV12-4 and TRBJ2-7; D unresolved. The CDR3 is 14 amino acids. V was clipped by 6 bases and J by 6 bases, with 18 bases between them. Here the CDR3 DNA reads TGTGCCAGCAGCTTTTCTTCAATCCGAGGCGAGCAGTACTTC. The encoded protein is CASSFSSIRGEQYF.

The chain recombines TRBV10-3 with TRBJ1-5; no firm D call. The CDR3 consists of 14 residues. CDR1 and CDR2 from the germline V gene are ENHRY and SYGVKD. V gave up 8 bases and J gave up 2 bases, with 13 bases separating them. CDR3 loop: CAIGTGIGNQPQHF. The CDR3 region has the DNA TGTGCCATCGGCACGGGTATTGGCAATCAGCCCCAGCATTTT.

This clonotype was counted between two and nine times. The J gene is TRBJ2-7, the V gene TRBV5-1; 11 bases fit TRBD2. V lost 4 bases to trimming and J lost 3 bases; unmatched junction nucleotides: 9. The CDR3 runs to 16 residues. Germline values: CDR1 SGHRS, CDR2 YFSETQ. The CDR3 spells CASSGGTSGTYYEQYF. DNA of the CDR3: TGCGCCAGCAGCGGCGGGACTAGCGGAACCTACTACGAGCAGTACTTC.

The chain joins TRBV6-1 to TRBJ2-1; TRBD1 might be the D (6 bases). V shed 7 bases and J shed 6 bases, with 13 bases lying between them. The CDR3 spans 13 residues. Germline values: CDR1 MNHNS, CDR2 SASEGT. The CDR3 loop reads CASKRTAPNEQFF. As DNA, the CDR3 is TGTGCCAGCAAACGGACAGCGCCCAATGAGCAGTTCTTC.

The chain has TRBV12-3 or TRBV12-4 and TRBJ2-5; TRBD2 aligns across 7 bases. V shed 3 bases, J shed 4 bases, and the junction held 2 bases outside the gene matches. CDR3 length: 13 residues. CDR3 region: CASSFVAGETQYF. The CDR3 DNA reads as TGTGCCAGCAGTTTTGTAGCGGGAGAGACCCAGTACTTC.

The V and J genes are TRBV5-1 and TRBJ1-1; 7 nucleotides align to TRBD1. V lost 4 bases to trimming and J lost 0 bases; unmatched junction nucleotides: 6. Germline CDR1 reads SGHRS; CDR2 reads YFSETQ. CDR3 length: 15 amino acids. This chain's CDR3 is CASSENRGLNTEAFF. In DNA form, the CDR3 reads TGCGCCAGCAGCGAAAACAGGGGATTGAACACTGAAGCTTTCTTT.

The sample holds a few counts of this clonotype. The chain links TRBV4-1 to TRBJ1-1, with 7 bases fitting TRBD1. Trimming took 2 bases from V and 6 from J; bases not matched to a gene: 3. Germline CDR1 and CDR2: MGHRA and YSYEKL. This CDR3 region has 13 residues. Here the CDR3 reads CASSQQGTAEAFF. The CDR3 coding sequence is TGCGCCAGCAGCCAACAAGGGACAGCTGAAGCTTTCTTT.

The genes are TRBV6-5 and TRBJ2-7; weak D call: TRBD1 (6 bases). With 0 bases removed from V and 5 bases from J, the gap between germline ends came to 8 bases. This CDR3 region has 13 residues. Per germline, CDR1 MNHEY and CDR2 SVGAGI. DNA for the CDR3: TGTGCCAGCAGTTACTCGAACAGGGACGAGCAGTACTTC. This sequence encodes CASSYSNRDEQYF.

In its sample, this clonotype was seen a few times. The gene calls are TRBV7-9 and TRBJ2-7, with D perhaps TRBD1 or TRBD2 (5 bases each). The germline CDR1 and CDR2 sequences are SEHNR and FQNEAQ (reference sequence). Trimming shortened V by 5 bases and J by 4 bases, and 18 bases separated the two germline ends. The CDR3 totals 15 residues. CDR3 nucleotides: TGTGCCAGCAGCCTAGGGGCGGGTCTATTTTACGAGCAGTACTTC. It codes for CASSLGAGLFYEQYF.